Below, 20 T cell receptor beta chains from the same sample are listed, as sequenced in a study of identical twins. From the 5' RACE reads, TCRdb called clonotypes with MiXCR, one entry per CDR3 protein. The sample comprises 1.5 million to 2 million distinct CDR3 sequences, under 35% of which are singletons, and 0.25% to 0.3% rests with the top ten. The sequenced material came from cord blood. The receptors were gathered from a newborn girl in good health.

CDR3 sequence: CSATGTAARNQPQHF. CDR3 coding DNA: TGCAGTGCTACCGGGACGGCGGCTAGGAATCAGCCCCAGCATTTT. This chain links TRBV20-1 with TRBJ1-5, with D possibly being TRBD1 (5 bases). This CDR3 has 15 amino acids. The V gene's germline CDR1 is DFQATT and CDR2 SNEGSKA (reference sequence). Trimming took off 4 bases at V and 4 bases at J, with 17 bases between the two ends.

As DNA, the CDR3 is TGCGCCAGCAGCCCGTCGGAAGCGGGGCCACGCACAGATACGCAGTATTTT. Amino acid sequence: CASSPSEAGPRTDTQYF. The chain carries TRBV5-1 and TRBJ2-3; TRBD2 aligns across 7 bases. Germline-derived CDR1 and CDR2 are SGHRS and YFSETQ. This CDR3 spans 17 amino acids. Trimming cost V 4 bases and J 1 base; bases outside gene matches: 12.

This rearrangement joins TRBV15 to TRBJ1-4, with 9 bases matching TRBD1. CDR3 length: 14 amino acids. Germline V gene lookup returns CDR1 LNHNV and CDR2 YYDKDF (reference sequence). The J segment lost 10 bases and the V segment lost 5 bases, leaving 8 bases of the junction unmatched. As DNA, the CDR3 is TGTGCCACCAGCGAGGGACAGGGTGTAGGAAAACTGTTTTTT. It encodes CATSEGQGVGKLFF.

In its sample, this clonotype was seen a few times. The chain carries TRBV5-1 and TRBJ2-1, with 12 bases aligning to TRBD2. With 1 base clipped from V and 8 bases from J, the junction kept 4 bases outside the gene matches. CDR3 length equals 15 residues. The germline V gene encodes CDR1 SGHRS and CDR2 YFSETQ. The CDR3 DNA reads as TGCGCCAGCAGCTTGAGGACTAGCGGGGCCGATGAGCAGTTCTTC. Residues: CASSLRTSGADEQFF.

The genes are TRBV5-1 and TRBJ2-2, with D unclear. Germline loops: CDR1 SGHRS, CDR2 YFSETQ. The CDR3 sequence is 15 residues long. Trimming removed 1 base from V and 7 bases from J, with 14 bases in between. CDR3 in DNA: TGCGCCAGCAGCTTGCGGCAGGTCGAGAGCGGGGAGCTGTTTTTT. Translation: CASSLRQVESGELFF. The full variable domain, in which reference TRBV5-1 and TRBJ2-2 provide the parts outside the CDR3, is KAGVTQTPRYLIKTRGQQVTLSCSPISGHRSVSWYQQTPGQGLQFLFEYFSETQRNKGNFPGRFSGRQFSNSRSEMNVSTLELGDSALYLCASSLRQVESGELFFGEGSRLTVL.

The V gene is TRBV5-1, the J gene TRBJ2-5, with a weak D call TRBD1 (6 bases). The CDR3 loop spans 15 amino acids. Germline V gene sequence: CDR1 SGHRS, CDR2 YFSETQ. Trimming took 0 bases from V and 6 from J, leaving 15 bases between them. The CDR3 region has the DNA TGCGCCAGCAGCTTGGGTACCAGGGGAATACAGACCCAGTACTTC. This translates into CASSLGTRGIQTQYF. Variable domain in full (rest from reference TRBV5-1 and TRBJ2-5): KAGVTQTPRYLIKTRGQQVTLSCSPISGHRSVSWYQQTPGQGLQFLFEYFSETQRNKGNFPGRFSGRQFSNSRSEMNVSTLELGDSALYLCASSLGTRGIQTQYFGPGTRLLVL.

The rearrangement links TRBV9 to TRBJ2-1; tentatively, D is TRBD1 or TRBD2 (6 bases each). Deletions cut 3 bases from V and 8 bases from J, with 9 bases between. The CDR3 is 12 amino acids. CDR1 is SGDLS and CDR2 is YYNGEE in the germline V gene. CDR3 residues: CASSGGADEQFF. The CDR3 DNA is TGTGCCAGCAGCGGGGGGGCCGATGAGCAGTTCTTC. The entire variable domain, with the rest obtained from reference TRBV9 and TRBJ2-1, is as follows: DSGVTQTPKHLITATGQRVTLRCSPRSGDLSVYWYQQSLDQGLQFLIQYYNGEERAKGNILERFSAQQFPDLHSELNLSSLELGDSALYFCASSGGADEQFFGPGTRLTVL.

This clonotype has just a few counts. CDR3 nucleotide sequence: TGTGCCAGCAGCCGCCGAGGACAAAACTATGGCTACACCTTC. This gives the protein CASSRRGQNYGYTF. The chain is built from TRBV6-5 and TRBJ1-2; maybe TRBD1 (5 bases). Trimming shortened V by 6 bases and J by 2 bases, and 13 bases separated the two germline ends. CDR1 is MNHEY, CDR2 SVGAGI, per germline. This CDR3 spans 14 amino acids.

This clonotype was seen only a few times. This chain connects TRBV27 to TRBJ2-3, with D perhaps matching TRBD1 (6 bases). This CDR3 spans 15 amino acids. Looked up from germline, CDR1 is MNHEY and CDR2 is SMNVEV (reference sequence). V lost 5 bases, J lost 0 bases, and 12 bases lay in between. CDR3: CASSNLGQSTDTQYF. DNA of the CDR3: TGTGCCAGCAGTAACCTTGGACAGAGCACAGATACGCAGTATTTT.

This clonotype has a handful of counts. This chain uses TRBV6-1 with TRBJ2-3; 7 positions match TRBD2. Looked up from germline, CDR1 is MNHNS and CDR2 is SASEGT. The CDR3 runs to 15 residues. The V and J ends lost 4 bases and 3 bases, in that order; junction bases with no gene match: 7. CDR3 residues: CASSGPMGGTDTQYF. As DNA, the CDR3 is TGTGCCAGCAGTGGACCGATGGGAGGGACAGATACGCAGTATTTT.

In this sample, this clonotype turned up a few times. The genes are TRBV6-5 and TRBJ2-7; 7 bases fit TRBD2. V trimming: 5 bases; J trimming: 6 bases; junction bases outside the gene matches: 10. This CDR3 is built from 14 residues. Germline V gives CDR1 MNHEY, CDR2 SVGAGI. The CDR3 loop reads CASSQDGLGSEQYF. For the CDR3, the DNA is TGTGCCAGCAGTCAAGACGGACTAGGTTCCGAGCAGTACTTC.

The chain couples TRBV5-1 to TRBJ1-2, with unresolved D. Germline lookup yields CDR1 SGHRS and CDR2 YFSETQ. This CDR3 has 13 residues. Trimming stripped 3 bases from V and 1 base from J, with 7 bases between. The DNA for the CDR3 is TGCGCCAGCAGCTCTAACAATAACTATGGCTACACCTTC. It codes for CASSSNNNYGYTF. Together with reference TRBV5-1 and TRBJ1-2, the CDR3 gives the full variable domain: KAGVTQTPRYLIKTRGQQVTLSCSPISGHRSVSWYQQTPGQGLQFLFEYFSETQRNKGNFPGRFSGRQFSNSRSEMNVSTLELGDSALYLCASSSNNNYGYTFGSGTRLTVV.

This chain links TRBV27 with TRBJ2-1, with a possible D match to TRBD2 (6 bases). From germline, CDR1 is MNHEY and CDR2 SMNVEV (reference sequence). This CDR3 is built from 15 residues. V lost 7 bases, J lost 2 bases, and 15 bases lay in between. The CDR3, as DNA: TGTGCCAGCACCCCTCGACTAGTTGCCTACAATGAGCAGTTCTTC. Protein product: CASTPRLVAYNEQFF.

This CDR3 is CASSEVGGAGPQHF. DNA for the CDR3: TGTGCCAGCAGTGAAGTTGGGGGGGCAGGGCCCCAGCATTTT. This chain connects TRBV6-1 to TRBJ1-5; D might be TRBD1 (6 bases). Germline V gene sequence: CDR1 MNHNS, CDR2 SASEGT. V was pared by 1 base and J by 9 bases, with 13 bases between. CDR3 length equals 14 residues.

The gene calls are TRBV5-1 and TRBJ2-2; 10 positions match TRBD2. Trimming took 4 bases from V and 2 from J; bases not matched to a gene: 2. The germline V gene has CDR1 SGHRS and CDR2 YFSETQ. This CDR3 comprises 15 residues. CDR3 coding DNA: TGCGCCAGCAGCGGACTAGCGGACAACACCGGGGAGCTGTTTTTT. As protein: CASSGLADNTGELFF.

This clonotype was picked up a small number of times. The chain couples TRBV27 to TRBJ2-1, with a possible D match to TRBD1 (6 bases). Trimming took 4 bases from V and 5 from J, leaving 9 bases between them. Germline V gene data show CDR1 as MNHEY and CDR2 as SMNVEV (reference sequence). CDR3 length equals 13 residues. The CDR3 loop reads CASSCGQNNEQFF. The CDR3 nucleotides read TGTGCCAGCAGTTGTGGACAGAACAATGAGCAGTTCTTC.

This clonotype has just a few counts. This sequence joins TRBV2 and TRBJ2-3; 8 positions match TRBD2. The germline V gene encodes CDR1 SNHLY and CDR2 FYNNEI. The ends lost 4 bases at V and 2 bases at J; junction bases unmatched: 11. This CDR3 has 17 residues. The CDR3 protein is CASSAEGLDPSTDTQYF. The CDR3 DNA reads TGTGCCAGCAGTGCCGAGGGACTAGACCCATCCACAGATACGCAGTATTTT.

The chain joins TRBV6-2 or TRBV6-3 to TRBJ1-5; 7 bases line up with TRBD1. This CDR3 contains 16 residues. CDR1 and CDR2 from the germline V gene are MNHEY and SVGEGT. V gave up 0 bases and J gave up 4 bases; unmatched junction bases: 6. CDR3 bases: TGTGCCAGCAGTTACTCGGGGAGGGGGCCTAATCAGCCCCAGCATTTT. Protein product: CASSYSGRGPNQPQHF.

To note about this clonotype: The junction does not match germline at one end; this may be a read error. The chain employs TRBV12-3 or TRBV12-4 and TRBJ2-7; a weak D match, TRBD2 (6 bases). The CDR3 totals 15 residues. The CDR3 sequence: CASRRGRRDSHEQYF. The CDR3 DNA reads TGTGCCAGCCGGCGGGGACGGCGGGACTCCCACGAGCAGTACTTC.

The chain's CDR3 is CANQGAGRGLFF. DNA for the CDR3: TGTGCCAATCAAGGGGCAGGGCGAGGACTGTTTTTT. The chain links TRBV10-3 to TRBJ1-4, with a possible D match to TRBD1 (5 bases). CDR1 is ENHRY and CDR2 is SYGVKD in the germline V gene. This CDR3 spans 12 amino acids. The ends were cut back, 10 bases at V and 13 bases at J, with 19 bases in the middle.